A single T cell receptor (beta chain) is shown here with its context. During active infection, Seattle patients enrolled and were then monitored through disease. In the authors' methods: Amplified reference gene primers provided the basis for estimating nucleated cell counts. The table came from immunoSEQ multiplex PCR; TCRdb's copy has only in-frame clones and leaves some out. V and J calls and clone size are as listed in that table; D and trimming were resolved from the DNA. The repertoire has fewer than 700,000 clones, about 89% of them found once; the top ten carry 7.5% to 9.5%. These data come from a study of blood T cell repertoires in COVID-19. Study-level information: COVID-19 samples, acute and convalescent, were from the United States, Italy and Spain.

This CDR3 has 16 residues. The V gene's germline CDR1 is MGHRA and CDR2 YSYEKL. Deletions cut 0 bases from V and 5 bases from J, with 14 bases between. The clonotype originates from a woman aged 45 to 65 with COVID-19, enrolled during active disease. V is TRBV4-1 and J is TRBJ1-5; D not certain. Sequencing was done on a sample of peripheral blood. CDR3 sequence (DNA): TGCGCCAGCAGCCAAGAGCGAGGCAGTTTCGATCAGCCCCAGCATTTT. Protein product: CASSQERGSFDQPQHF.